This TCR beta chain was recorded in a study of cytomegalovirus exposure and HLA in healthy donors. Study context: Ancestry clustering placed 70% to 90% of approximately 420 genotyped donors in the Caucasian-associated cluster. Study-level results: Association of a missense DCLRE1C variant with TCR beta V- and J-gene trimming was reported in a later analysis. The classifier, whose performance was assessed in both the original and validation cohorts, reportedly diagnosed cytomegalovirus status with high specificity and sensitivity.

As concerns this clone: What it binds is unknown.

When sampled, the donors appeared nominally healthy, though they likely had unrecorded immune exposures. Germline-derived CDR1 and CDR2 are MDHEN and SYDVKM. The CDR3 totals 14 residues. V lost 5 bases and J lost 1; bases outside the gene matches: 5. It was with 60 Vbeta and 13 Jbeta primers that the PCR ran. Libraries were prepared by immunoSEQ multiplex PCR; TCRdb keeps only in-frame clonotypes and omits some of them. This table holds over 250,000 clones, 86% found once. This receptor was obtained from a man aged 35 to 55 in good health and CMV-seropositive. The gene calls are TRBV28 and TRBJ2-7; 7 nucleotides line up with TRBD1. Sequenced sample: PBMCs. CDR3 region: CASSPSRGSYEQYF. The CDR3 DNA sequence: TGTGCCAGCAGTCCTTCCAGGGGGTCCTACGAGCAGTACTTC. The variable domain in full, completed from reference TRBV28 and TRBJ2-7, reads DVKVTQSSRYLVKRTGEKVFLECVQDMDHENMFWYRQDPGLGLRLIYFSYDVKMKEKGDIPEGYSVSREKKERFSLILESASTNQTSMYLCASSPSRGSYEQYFGPGTRLTVT.